These 7 T cell receptor beta chains were sequenced from one sample in a study of Graves' ophthalmopathy and Graves' hyperthyroidism. Amplifying from RNA transcripts, the study obtained TCR beta CDR3 regions. An opening RT-PCR round employed HTBI primers and preceded a second-round multiplex PCR. TCRdb used MiXCR to reprocess the multiplex PCR reads, holding one entry per CDR3 protein. This sample has approximately 700,000 distinct CDR3 sequences; about 40% occur once, and the top ten carry around 3.3%. Sequenced sample: peripheral blood. Receptors were obtained from an adult man with Graves' ophthalmopathy.

V usage is TRBV7-9 and J usage is TRBJ2-1, with a weak D call TRBD2 (6 bases). Deletions cut 1 base from V and 7 bases from J, with 11 bases between. Germline V gene sequence: CDR1 SEHNR, CDR2 FQNEAQ (reference sequence). The CDR3 is 14 residues long. The CDR3 nucleotides read TGTGCCAGCAGCTTAGATCGGCTAGCGAATGAGCAGTTCTTC. The encoded protein is CASSLDRLANEQFF.

This clonotype was counted at least ten times. V gene TRBV6-5 combines with J gene TRBJ1-6; D perhaps matches TRBD1 (6 bases). The V end lost 5 bases, the J end lost 6 bases, and 11 bases lay between the germline ends. Per germline, CDR1 MNHEY and CDR2 SVGAGI. The CDR3 has 14 residues. CDR3 protein: CASSRSQGNSPLHF. The CDR3 nucleotides are TGTGCCAGCAGTCGATCACAGGGTAATTCACCCCTCCACTTT.

This clonotype was detected only a few times. The rearrangement links TRBV18 to TRBJ2-7; D unclear. Germline V lookup: CDR1 KGHSH, CDR2 LQKENI. The CDR3 covers 14 residues. V lost 0 bases and J 2 bases, leaving 8 bases between the germline ends. Written as DNA, the CDR3 is TGTGCCAGCTCACCACCGGTGGCTACCTACGAGCAGTACTTC. Amino acid sequence: CASSPPVATYEQYF.

This clonotype showed up many times. The chain has TRBV2 and TRBJ1-5, with D uncertain. Deletions cut 2 bases from V and 3 bases from J, with 11 bases between. The CDR3 consists of 15 residues. The germline CDR1 and CDR2 sequences are SNHLY and FYNNEI. CDR3 DNA: TGTGCCAGCAGTGAAATCCGGGCCGACAATCAGCCCCAGCATTTT. Amino acids: CASSEIRADNQPQHF.

This chain connects TRBV29-1 to TRBJ1-1; D unresolved. CDR1 SQVTM and CDR2 ANQGSEA come from the germline V gene. The CDR3 is 12 amino acids. V lost 7 bases and J lost 1, with 10 bases in between. This chain's CDR3 is CSAAPANTEAFF. The CDR3 DNA follows: TGCAGCGCCGCCCCGGCGAACACTGAAGCTTTCTTT.

The J gene is TRBJ1-3, the V gene TRBV6-2 or TRBV6-3, with 9 nucleotides matching TRBD1. V lost 6 bases to trimming and J lost 9 bases; unmatched junction nucleotides: 9. The CDR3 contains 14 residues. Germline CDR1 and CDR2: MNHEY and SVGEGT. The CDR3 nucleotides are TGTGCCAGCAGGATTGGACAGGGGACGGCCACCATATATTTT. It codes for CASRIGQGTATIYF.

As for this clonotype: A clone one base away is much larger, so this may be a read error. J is TRBJ1-4 and V is TRBV2; D might be TRBD1 (5 bases). This CDR3 region has 14 residues. Per the germline V gene, CDR1 is SNHLY and CDR2 is FYNNEI. V shed 6 bases and J shed 5 bases, with 13 bases lying between them. The CDR3 coding sequence is TGTGCCAGCAGCCTTACGAAGGGGAATGAAAAACTGTTTTTT. Protein: CASSLTKGNEKLFF.